Listed here are 26 T cell receptor beta chains from one sample, sequenced in a study of identical twins. TCRdb reprocessed the 5' RACE reads via MiXCR and lists one record per CDR3 protein. The profile shows a few hundred thousand distinct CDR3 sequences, 7.5% to 10% of them singletons. These records were also assigned to another study, of yellow fever vaccine responses in identical twins.

Material for sequencing was PBMCs. The receptors originated from a woman younger than 30 in good health.

This clonotype was seen repeatedly, ten times or more. At one of its ends the junction is not consistent with the germline gene, which may arise from a read error. The chain links TRBV5-1 to TRBJ2-5; a weak D match, TRBD2 (5 bases). The CDR3 runs to 15 residues. Per the germline V gene, CDR1 is SGHRS and CDR2 is YFSETQ. The CDR3 here is CASSLSGEYQETQYF. In DNA form, the CDR3 reads TGTGCCAGCAGCTTAAGCGGAGAGTACCAAGAGACCCAGTACTTC.

This chain connects TRBV20-1 to TRBJ2-5; 7 bases map to TRBD2. The germline gives CDR1 DFQATT, CDR2 SNEGSKA (reference sequence). V was pared by 2 bases and J by 5 bases, with 14 bases of the junction left unmatched. This CDR3 spans 16 amino acids. Written as DNA, the CDR3 is TGCAGTGCTAGACGAGTAGCGGGTCAGGGTCGGGAGACCCAGTACTTC. Translating gives CSARRVAGQGRETQYF.

The chain combines TRBV6-1 with TRBJ2-1, with 7 bases identical to TRBD1. This CDR3 has 15 amino acids. V dropped 4 bases and J dropped 3; count of bases not matched to a gene: 6. Germline V gene sequence: CDR1 MNHNS, CDR2 SASEGT. CDR3 in amino acids: CASSGTDRVYNEQFF. The CDR3 DNA is TGTGCCAGCAGTGGAACCGACAGGGTCTACAATGAGCAGTTCTTC.

This clonotype was counted only a few times. The V gene is TRBV28, the J gene TRBJ1-1, with unresolved D. The V gene's germline CDR1 is MDHEN and CDR2 SYDVKM. This CDR3 has 11 residues. The ends were cut back, 4 bases at V and 11 bases at J, with 11 bases in the middle. The CDR3 reads CASSSRALAFF. The DNA for the CDR3 is TGTGCCAGCAGTTCTCGAGCGCTCGCTTTCTTT.

In this sample, this clonotype turned up many times. V gene TRBV28 combines with J gene TRBJ2-7; 7 bases match TRBD2. V lost 7 bases to trimming and J lost 5 bases; unmatched junction nucleotides: 14. Germline values: CDR1 MDHEN, CDR2 SYDVKM. The CDR3 is 15 amino acids. CDR3 amino acids: CASTSRGERVHEQYF. CDR3 bases: TGTGCCAGCACCTCCCGGGGGGAGCGGGTCCACGAGCAGTACTTC.

The sample holds a few counts of this clonotype. The V call is TRBV18, the J call TRBJ2-3, with D maybe TRBD2 (5 bases). This CDR3 has 14 residues. CDR1 and CDR2 (germline): KGHSH, LQKENI. V dropped 0 bases and J dropped 6 bases, with 10 bases sitting between them. CDR3 DNA sequence: TGTGCCAGCTCACCACCTAGCGTTCGCGATACGCAGTATTTT. Its protein product is CASSPPSVRDTQYF.

This clonotype came up a few times. The gene calls are TRBV7-3 and TRBJ2-7, with a tentative D call TRBD2 (6 bases). There are 13 residues in the CDR3. V lost 5 bases to trimming and J lost 7 bases, with 15 bases between them. Germline-derived CDR1 and CDR2 are SGHTA and FQGTGA. CDR3 protein: CASSPGVFGEQYF. In nucleotides, the CDR3 is TGTGCCAGCAGCCCGGGGGTATTCGGGGAGCAGTACTTC.

This clonotype occurred a few times. The chain is built from TRBV5-1 and TRBJ2-1; D unresolved. The V and J ends lost 4 bases and 5 bases respectively, with 22 bases between them. The CDR3 is 17 amino acids. The germline V gene encodes CDR1 SGHRS and CDR2 YFSETQ. CDR3 amino acids: CASSLVIGERADNEQFF. The DNA for the CDR3 is TGCGCCAGCAGCCTGGTGATTGGGGAAAGGGCCGACAATGAGCAGTTCTTC. The full variable domain, in which reference TRBV5-1 and TRBJ2-1 provide the parts outside the CDR3, is KAGVTQTPRYLIKTRGQQVTLSCSPISGHRSVSWYQQTPGQGLQFLFEYFSETQRNKGNFPGRFSGRQFSNSRSEMNVSTLELGDSALYLCASSLVIGERADNEQFFGPGTRLTVL.

Many counts were recorded for this clonotype. This rearrangement joins TRBV7-9 to TRBJ2-7, with no clear D. The CDR3 is 14 residues long. Germline V lookup: CDR1 SEHNR, CDR2 FQNEAQ (reference sequence). The ends were cut back, 1 base at V and 2 bases at J, with 9 bases in the middle. The CDR3: CASSLVARPYEQYF. Here the CDR3 DNA reads TGTGCCAGCAGCTTAGTCGCAAGACCCTACGAGCAGTACTTC.

This clonotype has a handful of counts. The rearrangement joins TRBV27 to TRBJ2-1, with 7 positions matching TRBD2. Germline CDR1 MNHEY, CDR2 SMNVEV (reference sequence). The CDR3 is 13 amino acids. The J segment lost 5 bases and the V segment lost 7 bases, leaving 5 bases of the junction unmatched. The CDR3 region has the DNA TGTGCCAGCACCCTGGGGGGGAACAATGAGCAGTTCTTC. Protein product: CASTLGGNNEQFF.

CDR3 amino acids: CSARMGLGLGSPLHF. The CDR3 DNA sequence: TGCAGTGCTAGGATGGGCTTGGGACTGGGTTCACCCCTCCACTTT. The chain joins TRBV20-1 to TRBJ1-6; the D gene is possibly TRBD1 (5 bases). The CDR3 totals 15 residues. Trimming cost V 3 bases and J 9 bases, with 18 bases left between them. Germline V gene data show CDR1 as DFQATT and CDR2 as SNEGSKA (reference sequence).

The V and J genes are TRBV5-1 and TRBJ2-1; 7 bases are a match to TRBD1. Germline V lookup: CDR1 SGHRS, CDR2 YFSETQ. Trimming cost V 2 bases and J 1 base; bases outside gene matches: 3. The CDR3 runs 15 residues. CDR3: CASSLQGLSYNEQFF. Written as DNA, the CDR3 is TGCGCCAGCAGCTTACAGGGGCTTTCCTACAATGAGCAGTTCTTC.

The chain carries TRBV6-5 and TRBJ2-1; 16 nucleotides align to TRBD2. The CDR3 runs 19 residues. Losses at the gene ends were 4 bases for V and 4 bases for J; bases not matched to a gene: 10. Germline values: CDR1 MNHEY, CDR2 SVGAGI. The CDR3 loop is CASSSPGLAGGTLYNEQFF. Here the CDR3 DNA reads TGTGCCAGCAGTTCCCCGGGACTAGCGGGGGGGACCCTTTACAATGAGCAGTTCTTC.

This clonotype was counted a few times. This chain connects TRBV20-1 to TRBJ2-1; a possible D gene is TRBD2 (6 bases). V shed 5 bases and J shed 0 bases, with 14 bases lying between them. CDR1 and CDR2 (germline): DFQATT, SNEGSKA (reference sequence). The CDR3 consists of 15 residues. CDR3 residues: CSAYLAEGSYNEQFF. The CDR3 bases are TGCAGTGCTTACTTAGCGGAGGGCTCCTACAATGAGCAGTTCTTC.

The V gene is TRBV20-1, the J gene TRBJ2-3; 7 nucleotides align to TRBD2. CDR1 is DFQATT and CDR2 is SNEGSKA in the germline V gene (reference sequence). This CDR3 is built from 14 residues. J lost 1 base, V lost 5 bases, and 6 bases had no gene match. CDR3 nucleotides: TGCAGTGCTGGGTTTCTAGCGGGCACAGATACGCAGTATTTT. It encodes CSAGFLAGTDTQYF.

This clonotype was detected ten times or more. The V call is TRBV4-2, the J call TRBJ2-3; D is undetermined. V lost 0 bases and J 2 bases, leaving 15 bases between the germline ends. Per the germline V gene, CDR1 is LGHNA and CDR2 is YNFKEQ. The CDR3 sequence is 17 residues long. For the CDR3, the DNA is TGTGCCAGCAGCCAAGATTTCTTGAGACCCCTCACAGATACGCAGTATTTT. Encoded protein: CASSQDFLRPLTDTQYF.

A few counts support this clonotype. The chain uses TRBV4-2 and TRBJ1-1, with unresolved D. The germline V and J ends were trimmed by 0 bases and 5 bases, with 13 bases remaining between them. In germline, CDR1 is LGHNA, CDR2 YNFKEQ. This CDR3 spans 15 amino acids. The CDR3 sequence is CASSQDRTGVTEAFF. The CDR3 DNA reads TGTGCCAGCAGCCAAGATCGGACCGGTGTGACTGAAGCTTTCTTT.

This clonotype was detected many times. The J gene is TRBJ2-5, the V gene TRBV20-1, with D hard to call. This CDR3 is 14 amino acids long. The ends were cut back, 6 bases at V and 5 bases at J, with 19 bases in the middle. CDR1 is DFQATT and CDR2 is SNEGSKA in the germline V gene (reference sequence). The CDR3 loop reads CSAISPGGEETQYF. In DNA, the CDR3 is TGCAGTGCAATATCCCCGGGCGGAGAGGAGACCCAGTACTTC.

V gene TRBV5-1 combines with J gene TRBJ1-5; TRBD1 is a possible D gene (6 bases). Germline-derived CDR1 and CDR2 are SGHRS and YFSETQ. The ends were cut back, 1 base at V and 3 bases at J, with 11 bases in the middle. The CDR3 totals 15 residues. The CDR3 loop reads CASSLWAGDNQPQHF. CDR3 nucleotide sequence: TGCGCCAGCAGCTTGTGGGCAGGGGACAATCAGCCCCAGCATTTT.

In its sample, this clonotype was seen a few times. This chain joins TRBV11-3 and TRBJ2-3; 7 bases align to TRBD2. The ends lost 5 bases at V and 2 bases at J; junction bases unmatched: 4. CDR3 length: 14 residues. CDR1 is SGHNT and CDR2 is YENEEA in the germline V gene. The CDR3 nucleotides are TGTGCCAGCAGCGGAGCGGGGATCACAGATACGCAGTATTTT. Amino acids: CASSGAGITDTQYF.

This clonotype was picked up a small number of times. This chain joins TRBV25-1 and TRBJ2-5, with D possibly TRBD2 on 5 matching bases. CDR3 length: 13 residues. The germline V gene encodes CDR1 MGHDK and CDR2 SYGVNS. Trimming removed 2 bases at V and 6 bases at J, with 10 bases between. CDR3 nucleotide sequence: TGTGCCAGCAGTGAACCTAGCCTGCAGACCCAGTACTTC. This sequence encodes CASSEPSLQTQYF. The full variable domain, completed using reference TRBV25-1 and TRBJ2-5, is EADIYQTPRYLVIGTGKKITLECSQTMGHDKMYWYQQDPGMELHLIHYSYGVNSTEKGDLSSESTVSRIRTEHFPLTLESARPSHTSQYLCASSEPSLQTQYFGPGTRLLVL.

This clonotype was observed at least ten times. The chain is built from TRBV5-1 and TRBJ2-3; 8 positions match TRBD1. The V and J ends lost 0 bases and 3 bases, in that order; junction bases with no gene match: 3. This CDR3 has 15 amino acids. Germline CDR1 reads SGHRS; CDR2 reads YFSETQ. The DNA of the CDR3 is TGCGCCAGCAGCTTGGGGGACAGGAAGACAGATACGCAGTATTTT. This encodes CASSLGDRKTDTQYF.

In DNA form, the CDR3 reads TGCGCCAGCAGTGAGTTGGGGACTAGCGGGAGTTTCGAGCAGTACTTC. Its translation is CASSELGTSGSFEQYF. The chain employs TRBV10-2 and TRBJ2-7; 14 bases are a match to TRBD2. Germline V lookup: CDR1 WSHSY, CDR2 SAAADI. The CDR3 loop spans 16 amino acids. The trim removed 1 base at V and 6 bases at J, leaving 5 bases unmatched.

There are many counts of this clonotype. The chain couples TRBV12-3 or TRBV12-4 to TRBJ2-7; 10 bases map to TRBD1. V trimming: 4 bases; J trimming: 4 bases; junction bases outside the gene matches: 7. The CDR3 length is 15 residues. The CDR3 loop reads CASSSPGQGIYEQYF. CDR3 coding DNA: TGTGCCAGCAGTTCGCCGGGACAGGGGATTTACGAGCAGTACTTC.

The chain uses TRBV5-1 and TRBJ2-2; 9 bases are shared with TRBD1. V gave up 0 bases and J gave up 7 bases; unmatched junction bases: 7. The CDR3 contains 16 residues. The V gene's germline CDR1 is SGHRS and CDR2 YFSETQ. DNA for the CDR3: TGCGCCAGCAGCTTGGTAGGACAGGGGATCGTCGGGGAGCTGTTTTTT. It specifies CASSLVGQGIVGELFF.

This clonotype has more than one count but fewer than ten. CDR3 in DNA: TGCGCCAGCAGCCACGACAGGAACTACGAGCAGTACTTC. This codes for CASSHDRNYEQYF. The V gene is TRBV4-3, the J gene TRBJ2-7; maybe TRBD1 (6 bases). The CDR3 covers 13 residues. The V gene's germline CDR1 is LGHNA and CDR2 YSLEER. V lost 3 bases, J lost 3 bases, and 9 bases lay in between.